The T cell receptor beta chain under discussion was sequenced for a study of OX40 agonist ivuxolimab in advanced cancers. The method was immunoSEQ multiplex PCR; TCRdb's version includes in-frame clones alone and lacks a portion of them. The sample contains 55,000 to 70,000 clones, 80% to 90% of which appear only once. Trimming stripped 11 bases from V and 0 bases from J, with 14 bases between. CDR1 LNHDA and CDR2 SQIVND come from the germline V gene (reference sequence). This CDR3 spans 14 amino acids. Sample: CD4+ or CD8+ T cells sorted from blood, taken in a trial of the OX40 agonist ivuxolimab. The genes are TRBV19 and TRBJ1-5, with TRBD1 as a possible D gene (6 bases). The source is an adult with an advanced solid tumor such as melanoma, head and neck, liver or kidney cancer. DNA for the CDR3: TGTGCCTCAGGGGTGGGTATTAGCAATCAGCCCCAGCATTTT. Translation gives CASGVGISNQPQHF.